The 7 T cell receptor beta chains in this list originate from one sample, sequenced in a study of Graves' ophthalmopathy and Graves' hyperthyroidism. Amplification from RNA transcripts yielded the TCR beta CDR3 regions. First-round RT-PCR used HTBI primers; second-round multiplex PCR followed. TCRdb reprocessed the multiplex PCR reads via MiXCR and lists one record per CDR3 protein. This repertoire shows around 40,000 distinct CDR3 sequences, 40% to 65% found once; its top ten account for roughly 18%. The material sequenced was peripheral blood. These receptors all stem from an adult man with Graves' ophthalmopathy.

This clonotype was counted many times. The CDR3 region has the DNA TGTGCCAGCAGCCCAGATAGCGGGAGCTTAGACAATGAGCAGTTCTTC. This codes for CASSPDSGSLDNEQFF. The chain links TRBV7-3 to TRBJ2-1; 9 bases fit TRBD2. CDR3 length: 16 residues. With 5 bases clipped from V and 5 bases from J, the junction kept 10 bases outside the gene matches. Germline V gives CDR1 SGHTA, CDR2 FQGTGA.

This clonotype was counted at least ten times. The chain recombines TRBV7-9 with TRBJ2-7, with D perhaps assigned TRBD1 or TRBD2 (5 bases each). The CDR3 extends over 12 amino acids. CDR1 and CDR2 (germline): SEHNR, FQNEAQ (reference sequence). Trimming took 5 bases from V and 4 from J, leaving 9 bases between them. CDR3 protein: CASSPRGYEQYF. The CDR3 bases are TGTGCCAGCAGCCCGAGGGGATACGAGCAGTACTTC.

The rearrangement links TRBV10-3 to TRBJ2-7; 9 nucleotides match TRBD2. V was pared by 7 bases and J by 4 bases, with 2 bases of the junction left unmatched. This CDR3 region has 12 residues. Germline V gene data show CDR1 as ENHRY and CDR2 as SYGVKD. The CDR3, as DNA: TGTGCCATCACTAGCGGGACGTACGAGCAGTACTTC. This codes for CAITSGTYEQYF.

This clonotype has a count of ten or more. The rearrangement uses TRBV12-3 or TRBV12-4 and TRBJ1-1, with 7 bases matching TRBD1. V dropped 1 base and J dropped 2; count of bases not matched to a gene: 1. The CDR3 loop spans 14 amino acids. Here the CDR3 DNA reads TGTGCCAGCAGTTTAGGACAGGGAAACACTGAAGCTTTCTTT. It is translated as CASSLGQGNTEAFF.

The rearrangement uses TRBV9 and TRBJ2-5, with 14 bases that match TRBD2. The length of the CDR3 is 17 residues. V lost 2 bases, J lost 5 bases, and 8 bases stayed unmatched. In germline, CDR1 is SGDLS, CDR2 YYNGEE. The CDR3 sequence is CASSVWGTSGSRETQYF. The DNA for the CDR3 is TGTGCCAGCAGCGTTTGGGGGACTAGCGGGAGTCGGGAGACCCAGTACTTC.

In this sample, this clonotype turned up once. The V gene is TRBV5-1, the J gene TRBJ2-1; the D gene is possibly TRBD1 (5 bases). This CDR3 is 15 amino acids long. Trimming removed 2 bases from V and 5 bases from J, with 14 bases in between. Germline V gives CDR1 SGHRS, CDR2 YFSETQ. CDR3 protein: CASSLSFRANNEQFF. In nucleotides, the CDR3 is TGCGCCAGCAGCTTAAGTTTCAGGGCGAACAATGAGCAGTTCTTC.

This clonotype was recorded at least ten times. CDR3 DNA sequence: TGTGCCAGCAGCTTGGACAGCCTATACCATCGTACCCTCCACTTT. It codes for CASSLDSLYHRTLHF. The rearrangement links TRBV5-6 to TRBJ1-6; D unclear. V lost 0 bases to trimming and J lost 14 bases, with 18 bases between them. CDR3 length: 15 amino acids. The germline gives CDR1 SGHDT, CDR2 YYEEEE.